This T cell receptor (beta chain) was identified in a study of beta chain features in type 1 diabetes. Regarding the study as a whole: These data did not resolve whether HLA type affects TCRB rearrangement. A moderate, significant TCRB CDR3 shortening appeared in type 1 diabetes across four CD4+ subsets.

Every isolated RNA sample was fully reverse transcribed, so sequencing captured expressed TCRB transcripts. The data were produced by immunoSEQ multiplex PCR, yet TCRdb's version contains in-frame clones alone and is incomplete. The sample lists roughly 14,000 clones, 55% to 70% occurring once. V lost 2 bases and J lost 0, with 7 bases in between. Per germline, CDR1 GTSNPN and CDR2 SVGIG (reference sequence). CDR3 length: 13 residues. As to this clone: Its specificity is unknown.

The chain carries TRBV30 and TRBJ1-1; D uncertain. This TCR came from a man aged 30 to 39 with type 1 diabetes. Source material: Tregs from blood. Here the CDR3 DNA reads TGTGCCTGGAGTCCCTCAGTGAACACTGAAGCTTTCTTT. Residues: CAWSPSVNTEAFF. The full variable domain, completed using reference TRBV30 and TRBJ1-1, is SQTIHQWPATLVQPVGSPLSLECTVEGTSNPNLYWYRQAAGRGLQLLFYSVGIGQISSEVPQNLSASRPQDRQFILSSKKLLLSDSGFYLCAWSPSVNTEAFFGQGTRLTVV.